The 17 T cell receptor beta chains given below trace back to one sample, sequenced in a study of blood T cells in healthy people across ages. Then a second PCR, running about 6 to 12 cycles, was carried out with a sample-barcoded 5' primer and a J-beta primer mix. Via MiXCR, TCRdb re-called the 5' RACE reads, giving one row per CDR3 protein. Here the sample spans about 830,000 distinct CDR3 sequences, around 68% being singletons. Sequencing was performed on blood. These TCRs come from a man aged 30 to 45 in good health.

The chain combines TRBV7-9 with TRBJ2-1, with 14 bases fitting TRBD2. CDR3 size: 18 residues. Losses at the gene ends were 5 bases for V and 2 bases for J; bases not matched to a gene: 8. Germline-derived CDR1 and CDR2 are SEHNR and FQNEAQ (reference sequence). The CDR3 here is CASSLGTSGGGPYNEQFF. The CDR3 DNA reads TGTGCCAGCAGCCTGGGGACTAGCGGGGGCGGGCCCTACAATGAGCAGTTCTTC.

This clonotype was counted a few times. CDR3: CASSLGAGGWNEQFF. The DNA for the CDR3 is TGTGCCAGCAGTTTAGGCGCGGGGGGATGGAATGAGCAGTTCTTC. V gene TRBV27 combines with J gene TRBJ2-1; 8 bases align to TRBD2. The CDR3 consists of 15 residues. Germline V gene sequence: CDR1 MNHEY, CDR2 SMNVEV (reference sequence). The V gene end was trimmed by 2 bases and the J gene end by 7 bases; junction bases not matched to a gene: 7.

This clonotype was counted between two and nine times. The chain employs TRBV28 and TRBJ1-6; D remains unclear. The CDR3 runs to 13 residues. The V gene's germline CDR1 is MDHEN and CDR2 SYDVKM. V dropped 5 bases and J dropped 7 bases, with 9 bases sitting between them. The CDR3 DNA reads TGTGCCAGCAGTGCCACGGGAAATTCACCCCTCCACTTT. Translation: CASSATGNSPLHF.

The CDR3 region is CASSLGSPRRAEQYF. CDR3 bases: TGTGCCAGCAGCTTAGGGTCTCCCCGTAGAGCCGAGCAGTACTTC. The chain combines TRBV7-2 with TRBJ2-4; D not resolved. With the DNA end fitting TRBJ2-7 better, the J assignment may be wrong. CDR1 and CDR2 from the germline V gene are SGHTA and FQGNSA. The CDR3 is 15 residues long.

The rearrangement uses TRBV6-5 and TRBJ2-1; 9 nucleotides agree with TRBD2. V was clipped by 0 bases and J by 4 bases; unmatched bases: 10. The germline CDR1 and CDR2 sequences are MNHEY and SVGAGI. The CDR3 totals 18 residues. CDR3 sequence: CASSYSIGDSGGYNEQFF. DNA of the CDR3: TGTGCCAGCAGTTACTCGATCGGGGATAGCGGGGGTTACAATGAGCAGTTCTTC.

This clonotype was seen more than once but under ten times. The J gene is TRBJ2-5, the V gene TRBV10-3; 7 positions match TRBD2. CDR1 is ENHRY and CDR2 is SYGVKD in the germline V gene. This CDR3 is built from 16 residues. V was clipped by 4 bases and J by 2 bases; unmatched bases: 10. Here the CDR3 DNA reads TGTGCCATCAGTGCAGTTCCCGAGCGGGGACAAGAGACCCAGTACTTC. This encodes CAISAVPERGQETQYF.

V and J are TRBV25-1 and TRBJ2-4; D could derive from TRBD1 or TRBD2 (5 bases each). Trimming cost V 2 bases and J 13 bases, with 18 bases left between them. This CDR3 contains 14 residues. Germline V gene lookup returns CDR1 MGHDK and CDR2 SYGVNS. The CDR3 coding sequence is TGTGCCAGCAGTGAAGTCGGGGACGCCTCTGAGCAGTACTTC. Amino acids: CASSEVGDASEQYF.

The chain combines TRBV6-4 with TRBJ1-1, with 9 bases matching TRBD1. The V segment lost 5 bases and the J segment 11 bases; nucleotides outside the gene matches: 9. The CDR3 covers 13 residues. Germline assignment: CDR1 MRHNA and CDR2 SNTAGT. CDR3 bases: TGTGCCAGCAGTTCCTCGACAGGGGGTTTGGCTTTCTTT. This gives the protein CASSSSTGGLAFF.

The chain joins TRBV20-1 to TRBJ2-1, with 13 bases matching TRBD2. V was clipped by 5 bases and J by 3 bases; unmatched bases: 7. The CDR3 runs 16 residues. From germline, CDR1 is DFQATT and CDR2 SNEGSKA (reference sequence). Here the CDR3 reads CSARTSGGADYNEQFF. CDR3 sequence (DNA): TGCAGTGCTCGTACTAGCGGGGGGGCCGACTACAATGAGCAGTTCTTC.

This sequence joins TRBV12-3 or TRBV12-4 and TRBJ2-7; tentatively, D is TRBD1 or TRBD2 (5 bases each). V shed 5 bases and J shed 4 bases, with 15 bases lying between them. CDR3 length equals 14 residues. The CDR3 nucleotides are TGTGCCAGCAGTCCAGGGACGATGGGGTACGAGCAGTACTTC. Its translation: CASSPGTMGYEQYF.

V is TRBV6-6 and J is TRBJ2-7; 10 positions agree with TRBD1. Unmatched junction bases numbered 7, after V lost 6 bases and J lost 2 bases. In germline, CDR1 is MNHNY, CDR2 SVGAGI (reference sequence). The CDR3 length is 15 residues. Here the CDR3 DNA reads TGTGCCAGCAGGAGGGACAGGGGCCATACCTACGAGCAGTACTTC. Translated: CASRRDRGHTYEQYF.

In the case of this clonotype: The junction and the germline gene differ at one end; a read error may be behind it. CDR3 sequence: CAISSIGLGAQTDNEQLF. The CDR3 DNA is TGTGCCATCAGTTCAATCGGACTCGGGGCCCAAACGGACAATGAGCAGCTCTTC. V and J are TRBV10-3 and TRBJ2-1; TRBD1 or TRBD2 may be the D gene (5 bases each). The CDR3 runs to 18 residues. The germline V gene encodes CDR1 ENHRY and CDR2 SYGVKD.

This clonotype was seen more than once but under ten times. The V and J genes are TRBV28 and TRBJ1-2; D gene ambiguous. Germline CDR1 is MDHEN and CDR2 is SYDVKM. V was pared by 10 bases and J by 1 base, with 10 bases between. The CDR3 runs 12 residues. CDR3 coding DNA: TGTGCCATCATTAACCATAACTATGGCTACACCTTC. Protein sequence: CAIINHNYGYTF.

This clonotype was seen only a few times. CDR3 coding DNA: TGTGCCAGCAGCCAGGACAAGTACAATGAGCAGTTCTTC. It specifies CASSQDKYNEQFF. This rearrangement joins TRBV5-4 to TRBJ2-1; weak D call: TRBD1 (5 bases). The CDR3 extends over 13 amino acids. Trimming removed 4 bases at V and 4 bases at J, with 9 bases between. Germline V CDR1 and CDR2: SGHNT, YYREEE (reference sequence).

As DNA, the CDR3 is TGTGCCAGCACGGATAGGGAGAGACGGGAAAAACTGTTTTTT. Its protein is CASTDRERREKLFF. V gene TRBV6-6 combines with J gene TRBJ1-4; D not certain. Trimming removed 7 bases from V and 8 bases from J, with 17 bases in between. Germline CDR1 and CDR2: MNHNY and SVGAGI (reference sequence). The CDR3 extends over 14 amino acids.

This clonotype was seen more than once but under ten times. The V gene is TRBV4-2, the J gene TRBJ2-1, with 7 bases identical to TRBD1. The V gene's germline CDR1 is LGHNA and CDR2 YNFKEQ. The CDR3 has 16 residues. Trimming removed 2 bases from V and 8 bases from J; junction bases left unmatched: 12. The CDR3 DNA reads TGTGCCAGCAGCCAAACCAGGACAGGCCCACTCCATGAGCAGTTCTTC. Translated, it gives CASSQTRTGPLHEQFF.

This rearrangement joins TRBV29-1 to TRBJ1-4; 10 nucleotides agree with TRBD1. CDR1 is SQVTM and CDR2 is ANQGSEA in the germline V gene. V shed 3 bases, J shed 6 bases, and the junction held 4 bases outside the gene matches. This CDR3 contains 14 residues. The CDR3 DNA follows: TGCAGCGTTGACAGTGGGACAGGGGATGAAAAACTGTTTTTT. This codes for CSVDSGTGDEKLFF.